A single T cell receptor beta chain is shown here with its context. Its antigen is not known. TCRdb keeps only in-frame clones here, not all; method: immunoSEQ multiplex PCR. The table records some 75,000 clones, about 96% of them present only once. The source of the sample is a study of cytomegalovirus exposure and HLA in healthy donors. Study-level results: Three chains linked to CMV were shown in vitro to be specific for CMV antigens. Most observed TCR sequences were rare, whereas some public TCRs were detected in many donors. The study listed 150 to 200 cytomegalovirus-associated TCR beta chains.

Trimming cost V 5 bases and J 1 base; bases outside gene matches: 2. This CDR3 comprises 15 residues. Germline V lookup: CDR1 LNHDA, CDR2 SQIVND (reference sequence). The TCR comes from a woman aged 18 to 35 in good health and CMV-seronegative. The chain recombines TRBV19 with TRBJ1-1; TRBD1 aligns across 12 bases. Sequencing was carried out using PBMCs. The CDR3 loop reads CASSVGQGANTEAFF. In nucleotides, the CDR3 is TGTGCCAGTAGTGTGGGACAGGGGGCGAACACTGAAGCTTTCTTT.